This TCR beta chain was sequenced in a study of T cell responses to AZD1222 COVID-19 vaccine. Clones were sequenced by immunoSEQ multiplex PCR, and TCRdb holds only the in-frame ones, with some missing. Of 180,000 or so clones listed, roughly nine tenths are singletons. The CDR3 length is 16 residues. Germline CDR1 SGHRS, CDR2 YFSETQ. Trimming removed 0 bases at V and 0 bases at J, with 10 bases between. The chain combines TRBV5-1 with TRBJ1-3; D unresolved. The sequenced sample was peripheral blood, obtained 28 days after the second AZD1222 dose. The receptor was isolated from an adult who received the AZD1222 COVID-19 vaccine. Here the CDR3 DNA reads TGCGCCAGCAGCTTGGCCCAGGCGCACTCTGGAAACACCATATATTTT. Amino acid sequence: CASSLAQAHSGNTIYF.